Below are 26 T cell receptor beta chains sequenced from a single sample in a study of PD-1 blockade in classical Hodgkin lymphoma. Time point specified: cycle 4 day 1 (C4D1), after 5 to 7 weeks of nivolumab. Each patient experienced a relapse that followed autologous stem cell transplantation, and brentuximab vedotin exposure varied. The assay was immunoSEQ multiplex PCR, and TCRdb's table has in-frame clones only and misses some. The sample carries about 33,000 clones, approximately 70% recorded once. Sequencing was performed on peripheral blood mononuclear cells (PBMCs), taken before the fourth cycle of nivolumab. All receptors derive from a human donor with classical Hodgkin lymphoma.

The chain recombines TRBV7-8 with TRBJ1-2; D is unresolved. The CDR3 extends over 14 amino acids. Germline V gene sequence: CDR1 SGHVS, CDR2 FQNEAQ. With 3 bases removed from V and 9 bases from J, the gap between germline ends came to 17 bases. The CDR3 loop reads CASSFRDSSVSYTF. The CDR3 bases are TGTGCCAGCAGCTTTAGGGATAGCTCGGTTAGCTACACCTTC.

In its sample, this clone was seen a few times. The CDR3 DNA sequence: TGCAGCTCCCTGGGGGGGGTGAATGAAAAACTGTTTTTT. This codes for CSSLGGVNEKLFF. The chain employs TRBV29-1 and TRBJ1-4; tentatively, D is TRBD1 (5 bases). The germline gives CDR1 SQVTM, CDR2 ANQGSEA. The CDR3 runs 13 residues. V shed 8 bases and J shed 5 bases, with 15 bases lying between them.

This clone was counted once. This chain links TRBV19 with TRBJ2-5; TRBD2 aligns across 11 bases. Germline V lookup: CDR1 LNHDA, CDR2 SQIVND (reference sequence). The CDR3 totals 18 residues. V lost 6 bases, J lost 3 bases, and 15 bases stayed unmatched. In nucleotides, the CDR3 is TGTGCCAGTAGAACATCCCCTATAGCGGGAGGGGGTAAAGAGACCCAGTACTTC. Its translation is CASRTSPIAGGGKETQYF.

The chain links TRBV5-1 to TRBJ2-2; the match to TRBD2 covers 7 bases. V lost 7 bases and J lost 7; bases outside the gene matches: 10. Germline V gives CDR1 SGHRS, CDR2 YFSETQ. The CDR3 sequence is 14 residues long. The CDR3 loop is CASLAGTMGGELFF. In DNA form, the CDR3 reads TGCGCCAGCCTGGCCGGGACTATGGGCGGGGAGCTGTTTTTT.

The CDR3 bases are TGCAGCGTTGTATTACCGGGGAGAAACACCATATATTTT. Translated, it gives CSVVLPGRNTIYF. The V call is TRBV29-1, the J call TRBJ1-3; D not certain. Per the germline V gene, CDR1 is SQVTM and CDR2 is ANQGSEA. The CDR3 totals 13 residues. The V gene lost 4 bases and the J gene lost 5 bases, with 12 bases spanning the gap.

The chain has TRBV7-6 and TRBJ2-1, with a possible D match to TRBD1 (5 bases). V lost 8 bases and J 11 bases, leaving 13 bases between the germline ends. The length of the CDR3 is 11 residues. Per germline, CDR1 SGHVS and CDR2 FNYEAQ. The CDR3: CASGPGSKQFF. CDR3 nucleotides: TGTGCCAGCGGCCCAGGGTCCAAGCAGTTCTTC.

A single count supports this clone. V is TRBV29-1 and J is TRBJ2-1; TRBD2 aligns across 9 bases. The CDR3 is made up of 16 amino acids. Germline assignment: CDR1 SQVTM and CDR2 ANQGSEA. With 3 bases clipped from V and 0 bases from J, the junction kept 6 bases outside the gene matches. The CDR3 bases are TGCAGCGTTGAGGGGACTAGCCTTAGCTCCTACAATGAGCAGTTCTTC. It translates to CSVEGTSLSSYNEQFF.

The chain has TRBV6-6 and TRBJ2-7; 11 bases align to TRBD2. CDR1 and CDR2 from the germline V gene are MNHNY and SVGAGI (reference sequence). V was clipped by 0 bases and J by 3 bases; unmatched bases: 4. The CDR3 is made up of 16 amino acids. The CDR3 DNA reads as TGTGCCAGCAGTTACTCGGCGCTAGCGGGGGGCTACGAGCAGTACTTC. Its protein is CASSYSALAGGYEQYF.

V gene TRBV7-3 combines with J gene TRBJ1-5; 10 nucleotides agree with TRBD1. In germline, CDR1 is SGHTA, CDR2 FQGTGA. The CDR3 length is 14 residues. The junction had 2 bases not matched to a gene; V was cut back by 5 bases and J by 4 bases. CDR3 residues: CASSPGQGNQPQHF. The CDR3, as DNA: TGTGCCAGCAGCCCGGGACAGGGGAATCAGCCCCAGCATTTT. Combining the CDR3 with reference TRBV7-3 and TRBJ1-5 gives the whole variable domain GAGVSQTPSNKVTEKGKYVELRCDPISGHTALYWYRQSLGQGPEFLIYFQGTGAADDSGLPNDRFFAVRPEGSVSTLKIQRTERGDSAVYLCASSPGQGNQPQHFGDGTRLSIL.

This clone was observed a handful of times. The V gene is TRBV9, the J gene TRBJ1-2, with unresolved D. Germline V gives CDR1 SGDLS, CDR2 YYNGEE. The CDR3 is 17 amino acids. Trimming stripped 4 bases from V and 2 bases from J, with 21 bases between. The CDR3: CASSHNKSDGLNYGYTF. CDR3 DNA sequence: TGTGCCAGCAGCCATAATAAATCGGATGGATTGAACTATGGCTACACCTTC.

The CDR3 DNA follows: TGCGCCAGCAGCCACCAGGGGCTTGCGGGCGATGAGCAGTTCTTC. This sequence encodes CASSHQGLAGDEQFF. V gene TRBV4-1 combines with J gene TRBJ2-1, with D possibly TRBD1 on 6 matching bases. There are 15 residues in the CDR3. V shed 3 bases and J shed 8 bases, with 17 bases lying between them. Germline V gene data show CDR1 as MGHRA and CDR2 as YSYEKL.

The rearrangement uses TRBV9 and TRBJ2-3; TRBD2 might be the D (7 bases). With 4 bases removed from V and 5 bases from J, the gap between germline ends came to 20 bases. The CDR3 is 16 residues long. Germline V lookup: CDR1 SGDLS, CDR2 YYNGEE. The CDR3 nucleotides read TGTGCCAGCAGCCATTCCAAGACGGGGGGCCAAGATACGCAGTATTTT. Translation gives CASSHSKTGGQDTQYF.

The chain has TRBV19 and TRBJ1-1, with a weak D call TRBD1 (6 bases). The CDR3 consists of 15 residues. V shed 10 bases and J shed 9 bases, with 27 bases lying between them. CDR1 LNHDA and CDR2 SQIVND come from the germline V gene (reference sequence). The CDR3, as DNA: TGTGCCACGAAAAGGGGGGCGGTATCCTCCGAAAAAGCTTTCTTT. It translates to CATKRGAVSSEKAFF.

This clone appeared a few times. This specimen includes other DNA sequences encoding the same CDR3. The rearrangement uses TRBV6-5 and TRBJ1-3, with D uncertain. The CDR3 loop spans 16 amino acids. Germline CDR1 MNHEY, CDR2 SVGAGI. Trimming cost V 0 bases and J 0 bases, with 9 bases left between them. The CDR3 bases are TGTGCCAGCAGTTACTCGATCTCGACCTCTGGAAACACCATATATTTT. Translation gives CASSYSISTSGNTIYF.

The chain links TRBV6-5 to TRBJ1-1; D not resolved. CDR1 and CDR2 (germline): MNHEY, SVGAGI. The germline V and J ends were trimmed by 5 bases and 2 bases, with 9 bases remaining between them. The CDR3 loop spans 13 amino acids. CDR3 nucleotides: TGTGCCAGCAGTCCCCAGGTTAACACTGAAGCTTTCTTT. This codes for CASSPQVNTEAFF.

J is TRBJ2-1 and V is TRBV6-6; a possible D gene is TRBD1 (6 bases). The V end lost 7 bases, the J end lost 2 bases, and 15 bases lay between the germline ends. The CDR3 has 15 residues. CDR1 is MNHNY and CDR2 is SVGAGI in the germline V gene (reference sequence). CDR3 nucleotide sequence: TGTGCCAGCAAAAACCGGGACACCACCTACAATGAGCAGTTCTTC. Encoded protein: CASKNRDTTYNEQFF.

The genes are TRBV11-2 and TRBJ1-2; D unclear. The CDR3 is made up of 14 amino acids. Germline V gene sequence: CDR1 SGHAT, CDR2 FQNNGV. The V end was cut by 1 base, the J end by 7 bases, with 13 bases between. The CDR3 bases are TGTGCCAGCAGCTTAGTAGGGAGTATCTCTGGCTACACCTTC. This sequence encodes CASSLVGSISGYTF.

The chain couples TRBV9 to TRBJ1-2; 10 bases are a match to TRBD1. Germline trimming cut 4 bases from V and 1 base from J; bases unmatched to any gene: 13. The CDR3 loop spans 18 amino acids. The V gene's germline CDR1 is SGDLS and CDR2 YYNGEE. The CDR3 sequence is CASSPTPGQGPINYGYTF. DNA of the CDR3: TGTGCCAGCAGCCCGACCCCGGGACAGGGGCCTATTAACTATGGCTACACCTTC. Full variable domain (missing parts from reference TRBV9 and TRBJ1-2): DSGVTQTPKHLITATGQRVTLRCSPRSGDLSVYWYQQSLDQGLQFLIQYYNGEERAKGNILERFSAQQFPDLHSELNLSSLELGDSALYFCASSPTPGQGPINYGYTFGSGTRLTVV.

The rearrangement links TRBV7-9 to TRBJ2-2; no clear D. Per the germline V gene, CDR1 is SEHNR and CDR2 is FQNEAQ (reference sequence). The ends were cut back, 2 bases at V and 5 bases at J, with 12 bases in the middle. The CDR3 is 15 amino acids. The CDR3 DNA follows: TGTGCCAGCAGCTTAAGGCCTACAACAACCGGGGAGCTGTTTTTT. This sequence encodes CASSLRPTTTGELFF. The entire variable domain, with the rest obtained from reference TRBV7-9 and TRBJ2-2, is as follows: DTGVSQNPRHKITKRGQNVTFRCDPISEHNRLYWYRQTLGQGPEFLTYFQNEAQLEKSRLLSDRFSAERPKGSFSTLEIQRTEQGDSAMYLCASSLRPTTTGELFFGEGSRLTVL.

The chain couples TRBV19 to TRBJ2-1, with 9 bases that match TRBD1. The ends lost 7 bases at V and 4 bases at J; junction bases unmatched: 5. CDR3 length: 14 amino acids. Germline lookup yields CDR1 LNHDA and CDR2 SQIVND (reference sequence). CDR3 DNA sequence: TGTGCCAGTAACATAGACAGGGGGTACAATGAGCAGTTCTTC. It yields the protein CASNIDRGYNEQFF.

This chain uses TRBV7-6 with TRBJ2-1, with a possible D match to TRBD1 (5 bases). Germline V gene sequence: CDR1 SGHVS, CDR2 FNYEAQ. The CDR3 has 15 residues. The ends were cut back, 1 base at V and 0 bases at J, with 7 bases in the middle. The CDR3 loop reads CASSLGGNSYNEQFF. In DNA, the CDR3 is TGTGCCAGCAGCTTAGGGGGCAACTCCTACAATGAGCAGTTCTTC. The full variable domain, its missing parts supplied by reference TRBV7-6 and TRBJ2-1, is GAGVSQSPRYKVTKRGQDVALRCDPISGHVSLYWYRQALGQGPEFLTYFNYEAQQDKSGLPNDRFSAERPEGSISTLTIQRTEQRDSAMYRCASSLGGNSYNEQFFGPGTRLTVL.

The J gene is TRBJ1-1, the V gene TRBV27; D gene uncertain. CDR1 and CDR2 (germline): MNHEY, SMNVEV (reference sequence). The CDR3 is made up of 13 amino acids. V lost 1 base, J lost 2 bases, and 5 bases lay in between. CDR3 sequence reads: CASSLLVNTEAFF. The CDR3 bases are TGTGCCAGCAGTTTATTGGTAAACACTGAAGCTTTCTTT.

This clone has just a few counts. The chain uses TRBV6-1 and TRBJ2-7; D call uncertain. V lost 10 bases and J 11 bases, leaving 15 bases between the germline ends. Germline CDR1 reads MNHNS; CDR2 reads SASEGT. This CDR3 region has 10 residues. CDR3 amino acids: CAISTIVEYF. CDR3 in DNA: TGTGCCATCTCTACTATAGTGGAGTACTTC.

The chain carries TRBV11-2 and TRBJ2-5, with 12 bases identical to TRBD2. Per the germline V gene, CDR1 is SGHAT and CDR2 is FQNNGV. V lost 5 bases, J lost 5 bases, and 9 bases stayed unmatched. This CDR3 is built from 16 residues. The CDR3: CASSLSSGGAWETQYF. CDR3 coding DNA: TGTGCCAGCAGCCTTTCTAGCGGGGGGGCCTGGGAGACCCAGTACTTC.

The chain joins TRBV7-9 to TRBJ1-1; D gene ambiguous. Germline values: CDR1 SEHNR, CDR2 FQNEAQ (reference sequence). V lost 2 bases, J lost 7 bases, and 5 bases lay in between. This CDR3 contains 11 residues. The CDR3 region is CASSLSDEAFF. The CDR3 DNA sequence: TGTGCCAGCAGCTTAAGTGATGAAGCTTTCTTT.

The chain uses TRBV6-5 and TRBJ1-4, with TRBD1 identical over 7 bases. Germline loops: CDR1 MNHEY, CDR2 SVGAGI. Trimming removed 6 bases from V and 2 bases from J; junction bases left unmatched: 3. This CDR3 is 14 amino acids long. The CDR3 sequence: CASRTGETNEKLFF. The CDR3 DNA is TGTGCCAGCAGAACAGGGGAGACTAATGAAAAACTGTTTTTT.